This is a list of T cell receptor beta chains from one sample in a study of T cell responses to AZD1222 COVID-19 vaccine. Sequenced by immunoSEQ multiplex PCR; TCRdb stores in-frame clones only, minus some. The table has around 200,000 clones, 85% to 90% seen once. Sequencing was performed on peripheral blood, taken on day 0 of AZD1222 vaccination. These receptors all come from an adult in good health. Both conserved end residues are part of each CDR3. The D gene is left open where the match is weak. Not every row has a clone size; where given, it reads once, few, many or a size class.

d_call,j_call,v_call,clone_size,cdr3_aa,cdr3_nt
.,TRBJ2-7,TRBV4-1,.,CASSPMTGSAYEQYF,TGCGCCAGCAGCCCTATGACAGGATCAGCCTACGAGCAGTACTTC
TRBD2,TRBJ2-1,TRBV5-1,.,CASSRLAGGPSSRMDEQFF,TGCGCCAGCAGCAGACTAGCGGGGGGCCCGTCCTCTAGGATGGATGAGCAGTTCTTC
TRBD1,TRBJ1-1,TRBV5-4,.,CASSLPTGGNTEAFF,TGTGCCAGCAGCCTCCCCACAGGGGGGAACACTGAAGCTTTCTTT
.,TRBJ1-4,TRBV6-2/TRBV6-3,.,CASRPGGVKLFF,TGTGCCAGCAGACCTGGTGGAGTAAAACTGTTTTTT
.,TRBJ1-1,TRBV19,.,CASSIGWRLNTEAFF,TGTGCCAGTAGTATTGGTTGGCGTTTGAACACTGAAGCTTTCTTT
TRBD1,TRBJ1-4,TRBV28,once,CASSTPGQGMRGEKLFF,TGTGCCAGCTCTACCCCGGGACAGGGGATGCGCGGCGAAAAACTGTTTTTT
.,TRBJ1-6,TRBV19,.,CASSLREYGGSPLHF,TGTGCCAGTAGCCTTAGGGAATACGGAGGCTCACCCCTCCACTTT
TRBD1,TRBJ2-3,TRBV4-1,.,CASSPRTGGIADTQYF,TGCGCCAGCAGCCCCCGGACAGGGGGTATCGCAGATACGCAGTATTTT
.,TRBJ1-5,TRBV7-9,.,CASSLNPNQPQHF,TGTGCCAGCAGCTTAAATCCCAATCAGCCCCAGCATTTT
.,TRBJ1-4,TRBV4-3,.,CASSGAGSNEKLFF,TGCGCCAGCAGCGGGGCAGGGTCTAATGAAAAACTGTTTTTT